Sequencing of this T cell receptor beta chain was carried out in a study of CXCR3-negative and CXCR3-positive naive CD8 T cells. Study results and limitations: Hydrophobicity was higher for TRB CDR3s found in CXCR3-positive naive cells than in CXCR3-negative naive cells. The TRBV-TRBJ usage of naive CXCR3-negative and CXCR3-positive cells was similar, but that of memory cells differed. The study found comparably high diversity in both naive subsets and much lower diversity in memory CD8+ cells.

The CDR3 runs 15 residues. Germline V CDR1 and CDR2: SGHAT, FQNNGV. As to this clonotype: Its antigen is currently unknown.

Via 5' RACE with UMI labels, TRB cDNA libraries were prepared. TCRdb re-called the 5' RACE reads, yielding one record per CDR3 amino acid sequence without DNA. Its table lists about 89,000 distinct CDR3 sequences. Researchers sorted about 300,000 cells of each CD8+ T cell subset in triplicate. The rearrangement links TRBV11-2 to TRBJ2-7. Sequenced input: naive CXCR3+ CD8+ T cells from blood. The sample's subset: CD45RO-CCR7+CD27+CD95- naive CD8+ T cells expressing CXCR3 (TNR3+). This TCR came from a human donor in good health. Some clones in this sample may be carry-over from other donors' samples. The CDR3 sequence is CASSLAFDDNYEQYF.